Sequencing of this T cell receptor beta chain was carried out in a study of Ad26.COV2.S vaccination and SARS-CoV-2 variants. The CDR3 extends over 13 amino acids. The germline V and J ends were trimmed by 3 bases and 1 base, with 4 bases remaining between them. Germline V gene lookup returns CDR1 KGHSH and CDR2 LQKENI. Repertoires were generated with immunoSEQ multiplex PCR, while TCRdb's copy carries only in-frame clones and drops some. Of some 410,000 clones detected, about 92% appear once; the ten largest clones hold around 1.7%. The treatment here: some 20 received Ad26.COV2.S at low or high dose, single or two shots; about 5 received placebo; per-sample allocation not given. The study sampled participants on day 63 after the first vaccine or placebo injection. Aged 18-55 years, donor was enrolled in Boston in about 2020.

The sample in question was peripheral blood, obtained in a trial of Ad26.COV2.S vaccine versus placebo. The chain couples TRBV18 to TRBJ2-4; D is undetermined. The clonotype comes from a person aged 18 to 65 who received the Ad26.COV2.S COVID-19 vaccine or a placebo. The CDR3 protein is CASSPGAKNIQYF. CDR3 DNA: TGTGCCAGCTCACCGGGGGCCAAAAACATTCAGTACTTC. The variable domain in full, completed from reference TRBV18 and TRBJ2-4, reads NAGVMQNPRHLVRRRGQEARLRCSPMKGHSHVYWYRQLPEEGLKFMVYLQKENIIDESGMPKERFSAEFPKEGPSILRIQQVVRGDSAAYFCASSPGAKNIQYFGAGTRLSVL.